These 22 T cell receptor beta chains share one sample of origin, sequenced in a study of T-cell memory formation after mild COVID-19 (dated by TCRdb to the early 2020s). Library method: 5' RACE. TCRdb records Illumina NovaSeq 6000 as the sequencer. TCRdb itself trimmed the public reads at Q25 with fastp, ran MiXCR and retained productive beta chains. Every distinct CDR3 protein forms one entry, paired with its most common genes and DNA. This sample is represented by nearly 250,000 distinct CDR3 sequences; 15% of them were singletons. The ten largest account for under 2.5% of the sample. What was sequenced was PBMCs or a T cell subset sorted from them (not recorded which). The receptors derive from an adult woman who had mild COVID-19 (a few samples of this study predate the infection). The sample titles of this study are shuffled in the database, so cell type and time point are left out; the donor was told from shared clones.

The sample holds many counts of this clonotype. The genes are TRBV29-1 and TRBJ2-7; 10 bases are a match to TRBD2. CDR1 is SQVTM and CDR2 is ANQGSEA in the germline V gene. This CDR3 has 14 residues. With 5 bases clipped from V and 6 bases from J, the junction kept 10 bases outside the gene matches. CDR3 sequence: CSVTSSGSRFEQYF. The CDR3 DNA reads as TGCAGCGTTACCTCTAGCGGGAGTAGGTTCGAGCAGTACTTC.

This sequence joins TRBV28 and TRBJ1-4, with 7 bases that match TRBD1. The germline V gene has CDR1 MDHEN and CDR2 SYDVKM. V shed 6 bases, J shed 7 bases, and the junction held 8 bases outside the gene matches. The CDR3 loop spans 14 amino acids. CDR3 loop: CASSPTGIAEKLFF. CDR3 nucleotide sequence: TGTGCCAGCAGCCCGACAGGGATCGCTGAAAAACTGTTTTTT.

This clonotype was seen more than once but under ten times. This chain links TRBV12-3 or TRBV12-4 with TRBJ1-6; maybe TRBD1 (5 bases). This CDR3 is 15 amino acids long. The V gene lost 6 bases and the J gene lost 9 bases, with 18 bases spanning the gap. The CDR3 sequence is CASSSGTGYGSPLHF. The CDR3 coding sequence is TGTGCCAGCAGCTCAGGGACTGGATACGGTTCACCCCTCCACTTT.

In this sample, this clonotype turned up many times. The rearrangement links TRBV24-1 to TRBJ2-3; the match to TRBD2 covers 12 bases. The CDR3 consists of 18 residues. Germline CDR1 KGHDR, CDR2 SFDVKD. V shed 4 bases, J shed 3 bases, and the junction held 10 bases outside the gene matches. CDR3 protein: CATSDRRKTSGGTDTQYF. For the CDR3, the DNA is TGTGCCACCAGTGACCGAAGGAAGACTAGCGGGGGAACAGATACGCAGTATTTT.

This clonotype was seen a handful of times. The chain links TRBV6-5 to TRBJ2-5, with D perhaps matching TRBD1 (7 bases). The CDR3 extends over 15 amino acids. Germline-derived CDR1 and CDR2 are MNHEY and SVGAGI. Trimming stripped 6 bases from V and 1 base from J, with 15 bases between. The CDR3 sequence is CASRRTGGGQETQYF. CDR3 DNA: TGTGCCAGCAGACGGACAGGAGGGGGCCAAGAGACCCAGTACTTC.

The chain uses TRBV6-4 and TRBJ2-1; 11 nucleotides align to TRBD2. Trimming cost V 4 bases and J 4 bases; bases outside gene matches: 9. In germline, CDR1 is MRHNA, CDR2 SNTAGT. The length of the CDR3 is 17 residues. The CDR3 sequence is CASSAAPGLAAYNEQFF. CDR3 nucleotide sequence: TGTGCCAGCAGTGCCGCGCCGGGACTAGCGGCATACAATGAGCAGTTCTTC.

This clonotype was seen only a few times. V and J are TRBV29-1 and TRBJ2-7, with no clear D. Germline V gene lookup returns CDR1 SQVTM and CDR2 ANQGSEA. This CDR3 is built from 12 residues. Trimming removed 4 bases from V and 2 bases from J, with 9 bases in between. The CDR3 DNA reads TGCAGCGTTGTAGGGCAGACCTACGAGCAGTACTTC. Protein: CSVVGQTYEQYF.

This clonotype was seen a few times. The chain couples TRBV30 to TRBJ1-2, with D unresolved. CDR3 length equals 13 residues. CDR1 is GTSNPN and CDR2 is SVGIG in the germline V gene (reference sequence). Trimming took off 3 bases at V and 4 bases at J, with 12 bases between the two ends. The CDR3 coding sequence is TGTGCCTGGAGCCCGGGCTGGGGCTATGGCTACACCTTC. It specifies CAWSPGWGYGYTF.

The chain combines TRBV12-3 or TRBV12-4 with TRBJ1-1; possible D gene TRBD1, 6 bases. The CDR3 sequence is 14 residues long. V was pared by 3 bases and J by 2 bases, with 10 bases between. DNA of the CDR3: TGTGCCAGCAGTTTTCAGGGGATTAACACTGAAGCTTTCTTT. Translation gives CASSFQGINTEAFF.

This clonotype was detected many times. CDR3 protein: CASRREGSSYNEQFF. CDR3 coding DNA: TGCGCCAGCAGACGCGAAGGAAGCTCCTACAATGAGCAGTTCTTC. This chain links TRBV5-1 with TRBJ2-1, with no clear D. The V and J ends lost 5 bases and 0 bases respectively, with 12 bases between them. The CDR3 is 15 residues long. The germline V gene encodes CDR1 SGHRS and CDR2 YFSETQ.

This chain uses TRBV9 with TRBJ1-5, with 8 nucleotides matching TRBD1. CDR3 length: 15 residues. Germline loops: CDR1 SGDLS, CDR2 YYNGEE. V gave up 4 bases and J gave up 7 bases; unmatched junction bases: 10. For the CDR3, the DNA is TGTGCCAGCAGCCCAACAGGGGGAAGAGGACAGCCCCAGCATTTT. Translation gives CASSPTGGRGQPQHF.

This clonotype was seen a handful of times. V gene TRBV4-1 combines with J gene TRBJ2-1; 14 bases fit TRBD2. The V and J ends lost 5 bases and 7 bases, in that order; junction bases with no gene match: 4. The germline V gene has CDR1 MGHRA and CDR2 YSYEKL. The CDR3 spans 15 residues. The CDR3 DNA follows: TGCGCCAGCAGCGGCAGGACTAGCGGGGGGAATGAGCAGTTCTTC. It specifies CASSGRTSGGNEQFF.

This clonotype is judged medium-sized. The rearrangement links TRBV5-1 to TRBJ2-7, with D hard to call. The length of the CDR3 is 14 residues. Trimming took off 0 bases at V and 1 base at J, with 8 bases between the two ends. Germline V gene data show CDR1 as SGHRS and CDR2 as YFSETQ. The CDR3 loop is CASSLEPESYEQYF. CDR3 nucleotide sequence: TGCGCCAGCAGCTTGGAGCCGGAGTCCTACGAGCAGTACTTC.

There are a few counts of this clonotype. The gene calls are TRBV5-1 and TRBJ2-7; 7 nucleotides match TRBD1. Germline V gene data show CDR1 as SGHRS and CDR2 as YFSETQ. Germline trimming cut 4 bases from V and 3 bases from J; bases unmatched to any gene: 4. The CDR3 totals 13 residues. This CDR3 reads CASSKGQFYEQYF. DNA of the CDR3: TGCGCCAGCAGCAAGGGACAGTTCTACGAGCAGTACTTC.

The chain employs TRBV7-8 and TRBJ1-5; weak D call: TRBD1 (5 bases). Germline-derived CDR1 and CDR2 are SGHVS and FQNEAQ. This CDR3 region has 16 residues. V lost 0 bases and J lost 7, with 16 bases in between. The CDR3 DNA sequence: TGTGCCAGCAGCTTAGCGCAGGGTTCCTTAGGGCAGCCCCAGCATTTT. Translated, it gives CASSLAQGSLGQPQHF. Filled out from reference TRBV7-8 and TRBJ1-5, the complete variable domain reads GAGVSQSPRYKVAKRGQDVALRCDPISGHVSLFWYQQALGQGPEFLTYFQNEAQLDKSGLPSDRFFAERPEGSVSTLKIQRTQQEDSAVYLCASSLAQGSLGQPQHFGDGTRLSIL.

This clonotype occurred many times. CDR3 sequence: CATSSWRDTQYF. The DNA of the CDR3 is TGTGCCACCAGTAGCTGGCGTGATACGCAGTATTTT. The rearrangement uses TRBV24-1 and TRBJ2-3, with D hard to call. CDR3 size: 12 residues. Trimming left V 6 bases short and J 6 bases short, with 9 bases between. Germline-derived CDR1 and CDR2 are KGHDR and SFDVKD.

The gene calls are TRBV6-6 and TRBJ1-3, with D possibly matching TRBD1 (6 bases). Trimming cost V 4 bases and J 0 bases, with 10 bases left between them. This CDR3 contains 15 residues. CDR1 MNHNY and CDR2 SVGAGI come from the germline V gene (reference sequence). CDR3: CASSLQQGSGNTIYF. The CDR3 nucleotides are TGTGCCAGCAGTTTACAACAGGGCTCTGGAAACACCATATATTTT.

The chain joins TRBV4-1 to TRBJ2-1, with 11 bases matching TRBD2. CDR3 length: 18 residues. Germline CDR1 reads MGHRA; CDR2 reads YSYEKL. V gave up 3 bases and J gave up 7 bases; unmatched junction bases: 14. The CDR3 is CASSQVHISGGAQNEQFF. CDR3 sequence (DNA): TGCGCCAGCAGCCAGGTTCACATTAGCGGGGGGGCCCAGAATGAGCAGTTCTTC.

The V gene is TRBV29-1, the J gene TRBJ1-1; D ambiguous. Germline CDR1 reads SQVTM; CDR2 reads ANQGSEA. The CDR3 spans 10 residues. V gave up 4 bases and J gave up 8 bases, with 8 bases separating them. The CDR3 nucleotides are TGCAGCGTTGGGTTGACAGAAGCTTTCTTT. Its protein product is CSVGLTEAFF. The complete variable domain, with remaining parts taken from reference TRBV29-1 and TRBJ1-1, reads SAVISQKPSRDICQRGTSLTIQCQVDSQVTMMFWYRQQPGQSLTLIATANQGSEATYESGFVIDKFPISRPNLTFSTLTVSNMSPEDSSIYLCSVGLTEAFFGQGTRLTVV.

The gene calls are TRBV5-1 and TRBJ2-5; a possible D gene is TRBD1 (6 bases). CDR1 is SGHRS and CDR2 is YFSETQ in the germline V gene. With 2 bases removed from V and 0 bases from J, the gap between germline ends came to 14 bases. The CDR3 has 16 amino acids. The CDR3, as DNA: TGCGCCAGCAGCTTCCAGGGGCTCCTGTACCAAGAGACCCAGTACTTC. This gives the protein CASSFQGLLYQETQYF.

This chain links TRBV7-3 with TRBJ2-7; a possible D gene is TRBD1 (5 bases). The germline V gene has CDR1 SGHTA and CDR2 FQGTGA. This CDR3 region has 14 residues. Trimming removed 1 base at V and 0 bases at J, with 7 bases between. The CDR3 sequence: CASSLKTVSYEQYF. The CDR3 DNA reads TGTGCCAGCAGCTTAAAGACAGTCTCCTACGAGCAGTACTTC.

The table lists this clonotype with many counts. The rearrangement links TRBV18 to TRBJ2-6; tentatively, D is TRBD1 (7 bases). V lost 5 bases, J lost 3 bases, and 23 bases lay in between. CDR3 length: 19 amino acids. Germline assignment: CDR1 KGHSH and CDR2 LQKENI. The CDR3 is CASSSGLQGIPSGANVLTF. DNA for the CDR3: TGTGCCAGCTCATCTGGACTACAGGGGATTCCTAGTGGGGCCAACGTCCTGACTTTC.